This T cell receptor beta chain was found in a study of cytotoxic CD8 clonotypes in ibrutinib-treated CLL (dated by TCRdb to about 2021). Turning to the overall study: In this cohort, around 15 patients were treatment-naive and ten to eleven were relapsed/refractory, while roughly 18 had unmutated IGHV. Partial responses were observed in some 24 patients and complete responses in 2; after a median follow-up of around 64 months, remission was maintained in around 14 patients and progression was observed in about twelve. Samples at response were collected after a median of 12 months of treatment, with a range of roughly 6 to 40 months. On average, each sample yielded hundreds of thousands of productive templates and 94,082 productive rearrangements. Longitudinal samples were obtainable from about 30% of the roughly 90 participants in the trial. Cryopreserved peripheral blood mononuclear cells were collected at three points: before therapy, at response, and at either sustained remission or disease progression.

The goal of deep resolution MiSeq sequencing was a depth between 1 in 1 million and 1 in 200,000 T cells, and coverage averaged 10x per clonotype. The immunoSEQ hsTCRB Kit was used to generate TCR beta libraries. As for the original processing: Data were analyzed with ImmunoSEQ Data Assistant and ImmunoSEQ Analyzer, with V, D and J genes assigned per IMGT definitions. Clonality was computed as one minus normalized Shannon entropy of productive rearrangement frequencies, ranging from 0 to 1. Public clonotype analysis was restricted to overrepresented clonotypes comprising at least 0.05% of each patient's repertoire. Repertoires from about a dozen age-matched healthy donors in immuneACCESS were used as clonality controls. This is the immuneACCESS table as TCRdb keeps it, with only in-frame sequences that have V and J called. A part of the clones is gone; compared with another copy, unresolved V genes explain less than half, and the rest is unexplained. The V and J calls and clone size were taken over from that table, and D and trimming were inferred from the DNA. Present in this sample are some 300,000 clones, roughly 80% of which were seen just once. The ten top clones hold 6.7% of the sample.

Regarding this clone: What antigen it recognizes has not been identified. The sample holds no much larger clone one base away, and base qualities are not on file.

The full study reports these points: At ibrutinib response clonality went up, during sustained remission it held steady, and at progression it dropped back toward baseline. Public clonotypes were rare and either shrank or stayed stable during treatment, and the rise in clonality at ibrutinib response reflected expansion of private clonotypes. Baseline clonality exceeded that of age-matched healthy donors and correlated strongly with circulating CD8+ T-cell counts. Sustained-remission and progressing patients did not have matched sampling times, and lymph node repertoires were not examined.

Cut back by 3 bases and 7 bases, the V and J ends lie 16 bases apart. The CDR3 starts with the cysteine, ends with the phenylalanine, and has 15 residues. Here the CDR3 DNA is all that survives: 45 bases in frame from base 1. From the germline V gene, CDR1 is SGHTA and CDR2 is FQGNSA. About 2 micrograms of genomic DNA were extracted from cryopreserved PBMCs for TCR beta library preparation. Longitudinal blood samples from CLL patients on ibrutinib monotherapy underwent high-throughput TCR beta sequencing. The patients were enrolled in a single-center, open-label phase 2 trial of ibrutinib monotherapy.

The sample consisted of PBMCs, taken before ibrutinib treatment. The rearranged segments are TRBV7-2 and TRBJ1-5, with no D gene named confidently. This receptor was obtained from a human donor with chronic lymphocytic leukemia. The sequenced DNA is TGTGCCAGCAGCTTGGTTTGGGGAGAAGGCCAGCCCCAGCATTTT. The resulting protein is CASSLVWGEGQPQHF.